The clone carrying this T cell receptor (beta chain) was picked up many times. Time point specified: newly diagnosed GD, antithyroid drugs for less than 3 months. Isolated PBMC RNA provided the starting material for the TCR library. Through Arm-PCR of CDR3 regions and iRepertoire HTBI primers, TCR beta libraries were built. TCRdb itself ran the multiplex PCR reads through MiXCR, one entry per CDR3 protein. The repertoire has approximately 350,000 distinct CDR3 sequences, about 17% of them found once; the top ten carry 20%. This sample was included in a study of regulatory T cells in long-lasting Graves disease. Trimming stripped 0 bases from V and 1 base from J, with 12 bases between. This CDR3 is 17 amino acids long. Germline assignment: CDR1 LNHDA and CDR2 SQIVND (reference sequence). The data also belong to a second study, concerning T cells in Graves' hyperthyroidism and ophthalmopathy.

V and J are TRBV19 and TRBJ2-2; D might be TRBD2 (5 bases). The sequence derives from a woman younger than 30 with Graves disease. Here the sequenced sample was peripheral blood mononuclear cells (PBMCs), taken at new diagnosis, from a patient treated with antithyroid drugs. CDR3: CASSIDQPSRNTGELFF. CDR3 DNA sequence: TGTGCCAGTAGTATAGATCAACCTAGCCGGAACACCGGGGAGCTGTTTTTT.